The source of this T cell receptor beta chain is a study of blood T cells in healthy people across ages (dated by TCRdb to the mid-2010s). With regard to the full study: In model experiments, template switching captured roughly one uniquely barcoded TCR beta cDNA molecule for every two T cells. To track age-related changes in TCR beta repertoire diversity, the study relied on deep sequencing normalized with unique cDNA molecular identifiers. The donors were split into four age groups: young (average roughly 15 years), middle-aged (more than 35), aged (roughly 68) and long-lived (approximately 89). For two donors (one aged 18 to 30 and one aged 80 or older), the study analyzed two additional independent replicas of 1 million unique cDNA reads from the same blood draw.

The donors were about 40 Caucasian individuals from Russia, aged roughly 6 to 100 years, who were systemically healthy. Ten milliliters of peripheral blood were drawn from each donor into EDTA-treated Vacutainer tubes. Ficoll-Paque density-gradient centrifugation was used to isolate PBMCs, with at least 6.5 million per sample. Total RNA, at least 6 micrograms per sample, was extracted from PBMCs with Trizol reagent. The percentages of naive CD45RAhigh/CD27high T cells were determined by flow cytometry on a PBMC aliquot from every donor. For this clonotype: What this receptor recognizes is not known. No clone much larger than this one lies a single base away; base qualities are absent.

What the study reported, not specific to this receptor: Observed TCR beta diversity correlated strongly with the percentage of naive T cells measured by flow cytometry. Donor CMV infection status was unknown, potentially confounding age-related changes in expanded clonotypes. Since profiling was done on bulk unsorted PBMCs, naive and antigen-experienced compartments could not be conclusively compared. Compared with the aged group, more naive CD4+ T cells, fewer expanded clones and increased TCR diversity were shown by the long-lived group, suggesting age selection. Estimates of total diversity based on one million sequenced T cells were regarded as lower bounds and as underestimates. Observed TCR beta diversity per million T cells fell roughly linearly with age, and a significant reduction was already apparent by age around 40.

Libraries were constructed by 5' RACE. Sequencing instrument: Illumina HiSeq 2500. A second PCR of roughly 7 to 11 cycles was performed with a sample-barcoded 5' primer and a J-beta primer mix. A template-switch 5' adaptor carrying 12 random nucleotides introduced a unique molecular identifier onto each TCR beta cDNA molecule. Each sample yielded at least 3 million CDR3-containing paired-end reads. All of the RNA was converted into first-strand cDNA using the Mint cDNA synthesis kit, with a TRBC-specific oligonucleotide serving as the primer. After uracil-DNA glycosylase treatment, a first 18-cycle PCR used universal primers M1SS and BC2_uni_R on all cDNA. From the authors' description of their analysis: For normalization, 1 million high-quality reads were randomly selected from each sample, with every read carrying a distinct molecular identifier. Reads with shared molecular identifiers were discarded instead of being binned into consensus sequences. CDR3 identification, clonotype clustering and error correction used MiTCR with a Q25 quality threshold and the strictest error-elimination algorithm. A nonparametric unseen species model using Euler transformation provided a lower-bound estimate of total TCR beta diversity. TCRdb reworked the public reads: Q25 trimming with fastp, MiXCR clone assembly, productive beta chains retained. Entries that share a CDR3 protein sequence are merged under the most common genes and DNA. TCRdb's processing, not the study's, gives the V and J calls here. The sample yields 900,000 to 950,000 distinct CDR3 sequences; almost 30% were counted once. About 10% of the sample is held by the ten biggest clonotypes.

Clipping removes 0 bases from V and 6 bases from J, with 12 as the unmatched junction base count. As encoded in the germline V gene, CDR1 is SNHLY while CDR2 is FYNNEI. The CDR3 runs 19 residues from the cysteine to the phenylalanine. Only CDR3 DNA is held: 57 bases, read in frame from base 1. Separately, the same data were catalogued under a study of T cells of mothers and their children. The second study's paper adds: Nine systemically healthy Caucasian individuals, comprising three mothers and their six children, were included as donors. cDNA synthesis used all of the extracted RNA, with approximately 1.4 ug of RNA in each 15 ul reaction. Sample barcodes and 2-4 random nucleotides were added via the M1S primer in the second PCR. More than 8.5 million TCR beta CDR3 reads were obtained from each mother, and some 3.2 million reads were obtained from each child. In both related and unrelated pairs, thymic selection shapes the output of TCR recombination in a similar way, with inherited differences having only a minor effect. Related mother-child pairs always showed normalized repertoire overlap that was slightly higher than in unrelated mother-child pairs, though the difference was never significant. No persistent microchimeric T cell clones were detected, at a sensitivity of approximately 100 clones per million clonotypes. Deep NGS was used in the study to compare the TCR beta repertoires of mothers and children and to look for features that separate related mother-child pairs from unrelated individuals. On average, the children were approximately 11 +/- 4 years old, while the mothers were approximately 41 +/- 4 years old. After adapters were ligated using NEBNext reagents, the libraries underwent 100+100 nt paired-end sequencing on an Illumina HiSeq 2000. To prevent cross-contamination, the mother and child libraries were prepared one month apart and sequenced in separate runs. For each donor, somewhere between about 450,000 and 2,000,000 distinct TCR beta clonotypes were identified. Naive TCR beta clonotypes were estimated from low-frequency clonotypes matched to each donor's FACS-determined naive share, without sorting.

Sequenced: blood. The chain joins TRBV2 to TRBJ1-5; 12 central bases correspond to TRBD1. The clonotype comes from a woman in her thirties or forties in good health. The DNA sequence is TGTGCCAGCAGTGAAGCTGTCGGGACAGGGGGCGCGGGAGGTCAGCCCCAGCATTTT. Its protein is CASSEAVGTGGAGGQPQHF.